This TCR beta chain emerged from a study of cytomegalovirus exposure and HLA in healthy donors. 13 Jbeta primers and 60 Vbeta primers were used for the PCR. Repertoires were generated with immunoSEQ multiplex PCR, while TCRdb's copy carries only in-frame clones and drops some. The sample consists of more than 95,000 clones, roughly 83% of them appearing once. Trimming shortened V by 2 bases and J by 3 bases, and 8 bases separated the two germline ends. Germline assignment: CDR1 MNHNY and CDR2 SVGAGI (reference sequence). The length of the CDR3 is 13 residues. The TCR originated in a young man in good health and CMV-seropositive. The specimen was PBMCs. The chain combines TRBV6-6 with TRBJ2-7; D gene unclear. CDR3 amino acids: CASSYAGDYEQYF. CDR3 nucleotide sequence: TGTGCCAGCAGTTACGCCGGAGACTACGAGCAGTACTTC.